This is a list of T cell receptor beta chains from one sample in a study of blood T cell repertoires in COVID-19. Repertoires were generated with immunoSEQ multiplex PCR, while TCRdb's copy carries only in-frame clones and drops some. The data hold about 48,000 clones, with approximately 85% observed a single time. Specimen: peripheral blood. All receptors derive from a man in his forties with acute or convalescent COVID-19. Both conserved end residues are part of each CDR3. A D gene is named only where the DNA matches it firmly. Some rows mark clone size as missing; the rest say once, few, many or name a class of expanded clone.

clone size	J gene	V gene	D gene	CDR3 protein	CDR3 DNA
-	TRBJ2-4	TRBV3-1/TRBV3-2	-	CASSLRQVQKNIQYF	TGTGCCAGCAGCCTGCGTCAGGTTCAGAAAAACATTCAGTACTTC
-	TRBJ1-6	TRBV7-2	TRBD1	CASSLVQGVRSPLHF	TGTGCCAGCAGCTTAGTCCAGGGGGTGAGATCACCCCTCCACTTT
-	TRBJ1-5	TRBV19	TRBD1	CASSIAPRLGGGNQPQHF	TGTGCCAGTAGTATAGCCCCCCGGTTAGGGGGCGGCAATCAGCCCCAGCATTTT
once	TRBJ2-3	TRBV30	-	CAWSGQSTDTQYF	TGTGCCTGGAGTGGACAGAGCACAGATACGCAGTATTTT
-	TRBJ2-3	TRBV20-1	TRBD1	CSASRQGPSTDTQYF	TGCAGTGCTAGTCGACAGGGACCTAGCACAGATACGCAGTATTTT
-	TRBJ2-5	TRBV24-1	TRBD1	CATSSGTGARETQYF	TGTGCCACCAGTAGCGGGACAGGGGCCCGTGAGACCCAGTACTTC
-	TRBJ1-1	TRBV12-3/TRBV12-4	-	CASRSGAEAFF	TGTGCCAGCAGGTCCGGGGCTGAAGCTTTCTTT
-	TRBJ2-2	TRBV4-1	TRBD2	CASSQLAGGPGELFF	TGCGCCAGCAGCCAACTAGCGGGGGGGCCTGGGGAGCTGTTTTTT
-	TRBJ1-1	TRBV24-1	TRBD1	CATSDTRQGDEAFF	TGTGCCACCAGTGACACCAGACAGGGAGATGAAGCTTTCTTT
-	TRBJ1-5	TRBV12-3/TRBV12-4	-	CASSFRGNQPQHF	TGTGCCAGCAGTTTCAGGGGCAATCAGCCCCAGCATTTT
-	TRBJ1-1	TRBV7-8	TRBD1	CASSLEGQGINTEAFF	TGTGCCAGCAGCTTAGAGGGACAGGGGATTAACACTGAAGCTTTCTTT
-	TRBJ1-6	TRBV7-2	-	CASSPGQFYNSPLHF	TGTGCCAGCAGCCCCGGACAGTTCTATAATTCACCCCTCCACTTT
-	TRBJ1-3	TRBV28	-	CASMRGFSGNTIYF	TGTGCCAGCATGCGGGGATTTTCTGGAAACACCATATATTTT
-	TRBJ1-5	TRBV6-5	-	CASSYSTGGQPQHF	TGTGCCAGCAGTTACTCGACAGGTGGTCAGCCCCAGCATTTT
-	TRBJ1-3	TRBV12-3/TRBV12-4	-	CASSTTGYTIYF	TGTGCCAGCAGCACCACAGGATACACCATATATTTT
-	TRBJ1-2	TRBV27	-	CASSGRADLYGYTF	TGTGCCAGCAGTGGGCGGGCCGACCTCTATGGCTACACCTTC
medium-sized	TRBJ1-3	TRBV28	-	CASTDPVSPGNTIYF	TGTGCCAGCACCGATCCAGTGTCGCCTGGAAACACCATATATTTT
-	TRBJ1-4	TRBV5-6	-	CASSRGTGRVEKLFF	TGTGCCAGCAGCCGGGGAACAGGGAGGGTGGAAAAACTGTTTTTT
-	TRBJ2-5	TRBV18	TRBD2	CASFLRRGEETQYF	TGTGCCAGCTTTCTTCGGCGGGGGGAAGAGACCCAGTACTTC
once	TRBJ1-2	TRBV10-3	-	CAISESGRDGYTF	TGTGCCATCAGTGAGTCAGGCAGGGATGGCTACACCTTC
medium-sized	TRBJ1-1	TRBV12-3/TRBV12-4	-	CAIKYTEAFF	TGTGCCATCAAATACACTGAAGCTTTCTTT
-	TRBJ1-2	TRBV12-3/TRBV12-4	-	CASTTLGDGYTF	TGTGCCAGCACGACCCTTGGAGATGGCTACACCTTC
once	TRBJ1-1	TRBV24-1	-	CATSDLRGTEAFF	TGTGCCACCAGTGATTTACGGGGGACTGAAGCTTTCTTT
-	TRBJ2-7	TRBV10-2	-	CASSLDTLYEQYF	TGCGCCAGCAGCTTGGACACCCTCTACGAGCAGTACTTC
-	TRBJ1-6	TRBV23-1	TRBD1	CASSRGQGGKSPLHF	TGCGCCAGCAGCAGGGGACAGGGGGGAAAATCACCCCTCCACTTT
-	TRBJ1-1	TRBV5-1	-	CASSLDQGNTEAFF	TGCGCCAGCAGCTTGGACCAGGGGAACACTGAAGCTTTCTTT
-	TRBJ1-2	TRBV30	-	CAWIGRGREYGYTF	TGTGCCTGGATCGGTCGAGGCAGGGAATATGGCTACACCTTC
-	TRBJ2-5	TRBV4-3	-	CASSPKNWAGETQYF	TGCGCCAGCAGCCCTAAGAACTGGGCCGGAGAGACCCAGTACTTC
few	TRBJ1-2	TRBV5-4	-	CASSFENRRGGYTF	TGTGCCAGCAGCTTCGAGAATCGGAGAGGTGGCTACACCTTC
-	TRBJ1-1	TRBV6-5	-	CASSQRRLNTEAFF	TGTGCCAGCAGTCAGCGACGGCTGAACACTGAAGCTTTCTTT
few	TRBJ1-5	TRBV6-5	TRBD1	CASSPGGKSNQPQHF	TGTGCCAGCAGTCCAGGGGGGAAAAGCAATCAGCCCCAGCATTTT
-	TRBJ2-4	TRBV5-1	TRBD2	CASSLASGAAKNIQYF	TGCGCCAGCAGCTTGGCCAGCGGGGCGGCCAAAAACATTCAGTACTTC
few	TRBJ1-5	TRBV6-1	TRBD1	CASSFGQGSNQPQHF	TGTGCCAGCAGTTTCGGACAGGGCTCAAATCAGCCCCAGCATTTT
few	TRBJ2-2	TRBV7-6	TRBD2	CASSPTSGGSANTGELFF	TGTGCCAGCAGCCCGACTAGCGGGGGGTCCGCGAACACCGGGGAGCTGTTTTTT
-	TRBJ2-1	TRBV7-9	TRBD2	CASSPGGYNEQFF	TGTGCCAGCAGCCCGGGGGGTTACAATGAGCAGTTCTTC
-	TRBJ1-1	TRBV5-1	-	CASSIGVRDTEAFF	TGCGCCAGCAGCATAGGGGTTCGGGACACTGAAGCTTTCTTT
-	TRBJ1-4	TRBV30	-	CACKGATNEKLFF	TGTGCCTGTAAAGGGGCAACTAATGAAAAACTGTTTTTT
-	TRBJ2-2	TRBV4-1	-	CASSQVEITSTGELFF	TGCGCCAGCAGCCAAGTTGAGATAACGAGCACCGGGGAGCTGTTTTTT
-	TRBJ1-5	TRBV3-1/TRBV3-2	TRBD1	CASSQGSTGDQPQHF	TGTGCCAGCAGCCAAGGCTCCACAGGGGACCAGCCCCAGCATTTT
-	TRBJ2-7	TRBV5-6	-	CASSLAQYEQYF	TGTGCCAGCAGCTTGGCACAGTACGAGCAGTACTTC
-	TRBJ2-5	TRBV29-1	-	CSGLEVRAETQYF	TGCAGCGGGTTGGAAGTGAGAGCGGAGACCCAGTACTTC
-	TRBJ1-1	TRBV7-2	-	CASSFSGAETEAFF	TGTGCCAGCAGCTTCTCAGGGGCGGAGACTGAAGCTTTCTTT
-	TRBJ1-5	TRBV6-1	-	CASSEGQVSNQPQHF	TGTGCCAGCAGTGAAGGTCAGGTTAGCAATCAGCCCCAGCATTTT
-	TRBJ2-1	TRBV7-9	-	CASSLSEGEQFF	TGTGCCAGCAGCCTAAGCGAGGGTGAGCAGTTCTTC
-	TRBJ1-4	TRBV18	-	CASSPPDRREKLFF	TGTGCCAGCTCACCCCCCGACCGAAGGGAGAAACTGTTTTTT
once	TRBJ1-5	TRBV20-1	-	CSASTRHRVNQPQHF	TGCAGTGCTAGTACTAGACATAGGGTCAATCAGCCCCAGCATTTT
-	TRBJ1-2	TRBV5-1	-	CASSFQGPINGYTF	TGCGCCAGCAGCTTTCAGGGGCCTATAAATGGCTACACCTTC
-	TRBJ2-3	TRBV9	-	CASSPRGSSTDTQYF	TGTGCCAGCAGCCCCCGAGGGTCTAGCACAGATACGCAGTATTTT
-	TRBJ1-4	TRBV5-1	TRBD1	CASSPGQGGYNEKLFF	TGCGCCAGCAGCCCAGGACAGGGGGGTTATAATGAAAAACTGTTTTTT
once	TRBJ1-2	TRBV28	TRBD1	CASSPGGTELYGYTF	TGTGCCAGCAGTCCCGGCGGGACAGAACTGTATGGCTACACCTTC
-	TRBJ1-2	TRBV4-3	-	CASSQLDGVRFEYTF	TGCGCCAGCAGCCAACTAGACGGGGTTCGCTTCGAGTACACCTTC
-	TRBJ1-5	TRBV9	-	CASSVDGQSNQPQHF	TGTGCCAGCAGCGTAGACGGACAGAGCAATCAGCCCCAGCATTTT
-	TRBJ2-3	TRBV7-9	-	CASSKDSRTDTQYF	TGTGCCAGCAGCAAGGACAGTCGCACAGATACGCAGTATTTT